This T cell receptor (beta chain) was obtained from a study of blood T cell repertoires in COVID-19. The overall study: Acute and convalescent COVID-19 specimens originated in the United States, Italy and Spain. The cDNA or gDNA used as material had been derived from T cells, B-cell-depleted T cells, or PBMCs.

As processed by the authors: Amplification of reference gene primers provided the estimated nucleated cell counts. Sequencing used immunoSEQ multiplex PCR; TCRdb keeps in-frame clones, though not all of them. V, J and clone size are taken as reported in that table, and D and trimming were inferred from the DNA itself. Here the sample spans hundreds of thousands of clones, around 86% being singletons. Germline V gives CDR1 KGHSH, CDR2 LQKENI. The CDR3 is 14 amino acids. V was trimmed by 3 bases and J by 5 bases, leaving 11 bases between them. This receptor was taken from a woman aged 50 to 65 with COVID-19, enrolled during active disease. The chain has TRBV18 and TRBJ1-5; D gene uncertain. The sequencing sample was made of peripheral blood. The CDR3 here is CASSPTGADQPQHF. The CDR3 DNA follows: TGTGCCAGCTCACCCACGGGAGCCGATCAGCCCCAGCATTTT.